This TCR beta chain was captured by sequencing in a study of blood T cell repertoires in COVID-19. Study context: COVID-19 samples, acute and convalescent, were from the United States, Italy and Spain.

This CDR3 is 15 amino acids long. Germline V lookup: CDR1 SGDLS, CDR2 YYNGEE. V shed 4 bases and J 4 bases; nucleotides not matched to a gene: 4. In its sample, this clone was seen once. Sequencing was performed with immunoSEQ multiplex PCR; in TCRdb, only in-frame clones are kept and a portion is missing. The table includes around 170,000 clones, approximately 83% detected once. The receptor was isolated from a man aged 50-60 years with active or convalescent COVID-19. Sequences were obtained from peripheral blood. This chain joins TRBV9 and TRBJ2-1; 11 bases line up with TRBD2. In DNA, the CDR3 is TGTGCCAGCAGCCAACTAGCGGGGGTATACAATGAGCAGTTCTTC. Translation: CASSQLAGVYNEQFF.